What follows is one TCR beta chain and its context. Antigen unknown. This CDR3 is built from 9 residues. The entry originates in a study of T cell repertoires and HLA-DP antigens. Sequencing used immunoSEQ multiplex PCR; TCRdb keeps in-frame clones, though not all of them. The sample includes about 110,000 clones, approximately 92% of them seen just once. The sequenced sample was CD4+ T cells from PBMCs. This clonotype originated in a woman in her late teens or twenties in good health and CMV-seronegative. The rearrangement uses TRBV21-1 and TRBJ1-2. TRBV21-1 is deemed a pseudogene. This CDR3 reads CEALNGYTF. In nucleotides, the CDR3 is TGTGAGGCCCTAAATGGCTACACCTTC.